This is a list of T cell receptor beta chains from one sample in a study of monozygotic twins with inflammatory bowel disease. TCRdb processed the 5' RACE reads again and assigns one entry to each CDR3 protein, with no DNA. Its listing shows around 380,000 distinct CDR3 sequences. What was sequenced was blood. These receptors were taken from a human donor with ulcerative colitis or Crohn's disease, or a healthy co-twin of an affected twin (not recorded which). Both conserved end residues are part of each CDR3.

V: TRBV5-1
J: TRBJ2-5
CDR3: CASSPGSSEETQYF

V: TRBV5-1
J: TRBJ2-7
CDR3: CASSLAGGSYSYEQYF

V: TRBV5-6
J: TRBJ2-3
CDR3: CASSLRTLGTDTQYF

V: TRBV7-3
J: TRBJ2-3
CDR3: CASSLVASGGGLGTDTQYF

V: TRBV7-9
J: TRBJ2-1
CDR3: CASSPPREAFYNEQFF

V: TRBV7-2
J: TRBJ2-5
CDR3: CASSVDRGRETQYF

V: TRBV11-2
J: TRBJ1-2
CDR3: CASSPSPRQYGYTF

V: TRBV27
J: TRBJ2-7
CDR3: CASSHQLPEISYEQYF

V: TRBV4-1
J: TRBJ2-3
CDR3: CASSPIGLAGPAAPDTQYF

V: TRBV10-3
J: TRBJ2-3
CDR3: CAISGDRHTDTQYF

V: TRBV20-1
J: TRBJ2-1
CDR3: CSARDYAVQDEQFF

V: TRBV20-1
J: TRBJ1-5
CDR3: CSARVRQGGQPQHF

V: TRBV10-3
J: TRBJ2-2
CDR3: CAISESQGTGELFF

V: TRBV5-1
J: TRBJ2-2
CDR3: CASIEGPGELFF

V: TRBV7-9
J: TRBJ1-5
CDR3: CASSRTGRRDQPQHF

V: TRBV6-5
J: TRBJ1-1
CDR3: CASRQGSTEAFF

V: TRBV7-2
J: TRBJ1-4
CDR3: CASSLGPATNEKLFF

V: TRBV11-2
J: TRBJ1-1
CDR3: CASSPSGGTGGRTEAFF

V: TRBV11-2
J: TRBJ1-1
CDR3: CASSLDMFPHYENTEAFF

V: TRBV3-1
J: TRBJ2-5
CDR3: CASSQGTSGIQGTQYF

V: TRBV5-1
J: TRBJ2-1
CDR3: CASSQTLNEQFF

V: TRBV11-1
J: TRBJ2-1
CDR3: CASSFSRRDEQFF

V: TRBV7-3
J: TRBJ2-2
CDR3: CASSLSLMDTIATGPNTGELFF

V: TRBV6-5
J: TRBJ2-2
CDR3: CASSYSRERNTGELFF

V: TRBV2
J: TRBJ2-5
CDR3: CASSEGLVQYF

V: TRBV4-3
J: TRBJ1-4
CDR3: CASSQDLTGSSVKLFF

V: TRBV14
J: TRBJ2-1
CDR3: CASSQTQGLAGYNEQFF

V: TRBV4-3
J: TRBJ2-6
CDR3: CASSQDRFSGANVLTF

V: TRBV7-9
J: TRBJ1-4
CDR3: CASSHPNEKLFF

V: TRBV18
J: TRBJ2-5
CDR3: CASSPPRDSPETQYF

V: TRBV10-3
J: TRBJ2-5
CDR3: CAISEVGTGGETQYF

V: TRBV20-1
J: TRBJ2-7
CDR3: CSATPLAGVLEQCF

V: TRBV20-1
J: TRBJ1-1
CDR3: CSATRAVNTEAFF